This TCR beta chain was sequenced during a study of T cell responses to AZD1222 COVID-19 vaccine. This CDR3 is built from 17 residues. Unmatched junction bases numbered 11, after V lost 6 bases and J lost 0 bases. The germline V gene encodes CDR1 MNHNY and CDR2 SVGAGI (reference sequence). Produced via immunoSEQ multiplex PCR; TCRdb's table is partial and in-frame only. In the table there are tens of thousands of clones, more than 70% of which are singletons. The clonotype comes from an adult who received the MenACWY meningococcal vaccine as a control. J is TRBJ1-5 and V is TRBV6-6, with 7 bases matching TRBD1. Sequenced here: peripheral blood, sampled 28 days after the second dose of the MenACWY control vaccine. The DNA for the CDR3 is TGTGCCAGCAGCCGACTCCCGGACAGGTATAGCAATCAGCCCCAGCATTTT. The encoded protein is CASSRLPDRYSNQPQHF.